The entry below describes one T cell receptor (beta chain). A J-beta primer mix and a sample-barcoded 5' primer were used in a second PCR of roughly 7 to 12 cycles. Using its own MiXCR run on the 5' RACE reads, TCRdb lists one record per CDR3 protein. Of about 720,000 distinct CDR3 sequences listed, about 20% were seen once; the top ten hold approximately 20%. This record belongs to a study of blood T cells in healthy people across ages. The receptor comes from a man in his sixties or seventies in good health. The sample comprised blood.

CDR3 sequence reads: CASSLVTGVISPLHF. The DNA for the CDR3 is TGCGCCAGCAGCTTGGTAACAGGGGTAATTTCACCCCTCCACTTT. This chain joins TRBV5-1 and TRBJ1-6; 7 bases fit TRBD1. V lost 0 bases and J lost 9; bases outside the gene matches: 6. Germline-derived CDR1 and CDR2 are SGHRS and YFSETQ. This CDR3 contains 15 residues.